This T cell receptor beta chain was obtained from a study of OX40 agonist ivuxolimab in advanced cancers. For the study at large: Eligibility admitted prior anti-PD-1, anti-PD-L1 or anti-CTLA-4 therapy; about 42% had some.

General study results and limits: At 0.1 to 3.0 mg/kg, CD4+ and CD8+ blood T cells expanded clonally by week 6. In the 0.1-3.0 mg/kg groups, partial responders showed among the lowest expansion. CD4+ T cells averaged fewer expanded clones than CD8+ T cells.

As regards this clone: Its matching antigen is unknown.

Produced via immunoSEQ multiplex PCR; TCRdb's table is partial and in-frame only. The sample records 65,000 to 95,000 clones, roughly 82% being singletons. Sequencing used CD4+ or CD8+ T cells sorted from blood, obtained in a trial of the OX40 agonist ivuxolimab. The clonotype originates from an adult with an advanced solid tumor such as melanoma, head and neck, liver or kidney cancer.

The chain's CDR3 is CASSARVDTEAFF. CDR3 in DNA: TGTGCCAGCTCAGCCAGGGTGGACACTGAAGCTTTCTTT. The V call is TRBV18, the J call TRBJ1-1; TRBD1 might be the D (5 bases). V was pared by 5 bases and J by 3 bases, with 10 bases between. The germline gives CDR1 KGHSH, CDR2 LQKENI. CDR3 length: 13 residues. Full variable domain (outside the CDR3, taken from reference TRBV18 and TRBJ1-1): NAGVMQNPRHLVRRRGQEARLRCSPMKGHSHVYWYRQLPEEGLKFMVYLQKENIIDESGMPKERFSAEFPKEGPSILRIQQVVRGDSAAYFCASSARVDTEAFFGQGTRLTVV.